A selection of T cell receptor beta chains follows, all from one sample in a study of T cell responses to AZD1222 COVID-19 vaccine. Profiling relied on immunoSEQ multiplex PCR, and the TCRdb table lists in-frame clones only, not all of them. The repertoire has 200,000 to 250,000 clones, under 95% of them found once; the top ten carry roughly 0.99%. The sample in question was peripheral blood, obtained on day 0 of MenACWY control vaccination. All receptors derive from an adult in good health. The CDR3 runs from the conserved cysteine through the conserved F or W. The D gene is left open where the match is weak. Clone size is not always given. Where it is, it says once, few, many or a class for expanded clones.

CDR3 protein	CDR3 DNA	D gene	V gene	J gene	clone size
CASYRAQETQYF	TGCGCCAGCTACAGGGCTCAAGAGACCCAGTACTTC	.	TRBV5-1	TRBJ2-5	.
CASGSLAGKETQYF	TGCGCCAGCGGCTCCCTAGCGGGGAAAGAGACCCAGTACTTC	TRBD2	TRBV10-2	TRBJ2-5	.
CASSSSDGTDTQYF	TGTGCCAGCAGCTCCTCGGACGGCACAGATACGCAGTATTTT	.	TRBV3-1/TRBV3-2	TRBJ2-3	.
CAWGTLGGYTF	TGTGCCTGGGGGACCCTCGGGGGCTACACCTTC	.	TRBV30	TRBJ1-2	.
CASSLEAIANYGYTF	TGCGCCAGCAGCTTGGAGGCGATAGCTAACTATGGCTACACCTTC	.	TRBV5-1	TRBJ1-2	.
CATSRGDRGRLANYGYTF	TGTGCCACCAGCAGAGGGGACAGAGGGCGGCTAGCTAACTATGGCTACACCTTC	TRBD1	TRBV15	TRBJ1-2	.
CASSLWGVNTEAFF	TGTGCCAGCAGCTTATGGGGAGTGAACACTGAAGCTTTCTTT	.	TRBV7-2	TRBJ1-1	.
CAWSVGGSSYEQYF	TGTGCCTGGAGTGTAGGGGGGAGCTCTTACGAGCAGTACTTC	.	TRBV30	TRBJ2-7	.
CASSQGSPSRNYGYTF	TGTGCCAGCAGCCAAGGTTCACCATCGCGGAACTATGGCTACACCTTC	.	TRBV3-1/TRBV3-2	TRBJ1-2	.
CASSTRLSQPQHF	TGTGCCAGTAGTACGCGGCTCAGTCAGCCCCAGCATTTT	.	TRBV19	TRBJ1-5	once
CASTDRNYGYTF	TGTGCCAGTACGGACAGAAACTATGGCTACACCTTC	.	TRBV19	TRBJ1-2	.
CAWTRDLGGQPQHF	TGTGCCTGGACCCGGGACTTGGGGGGTCAGCCCCAGCATTTT	.	TRBV30	TRBJ1-5	.
CASSGVGTRAFPGGELFF	TGCGCCAGCAGCGGCGTGGGGACCAGAGCCTTTCCCGGCGGGGAGCTGTTTTTT	.	TRBV5-1	TRBJ2-2	.
CASSIGGKSPLHF	TGTGCCAGTAGTATTGGAGGCAAATCACCCCTCCACTTT	.	TRBV19	TRBJ1-6	.
CASSLGWTEETQYF	TGTGCCAGCAGCTTAGGATGGACAGAAGAGACCCAGTACTTC	.	TRBV11-2	TRBJ2-5	.
CASSPSSYEQYF	TGTGCCAGCTCACCGAGCTCCTACGAGCAGTACTTC	.	TRBV18	TRBJ2-7	.
CASATGQVNTEAFF	TGTGCCAGCGCGACGGGACAAGTGAACACTGAAGCTTTCTTT	.	TRBV6-5	TRBJ1-1	.
CASSLGGQGVGADTQYF	TGTGCCAGCAGCTTGGGGGGACAGGGCGTGGGGGCAGATACGCAGTATTTT	TRBD1	TRBV5-4	TRBJ2-3	.
CASSKPPPRRGNTIYF	TGTGCCAGCAGCAAACCTCCGCCACGGCGCGGAAACACCATATATTTT	.	TRBV7-9	TRBJ1-3	.
CASSSGNTEAFF	TGCGCCAGCAGTAGTGGGAACACTGAAGCTTTCTTT	.	TRBV10-2	TRBJ1-1	.
CASSQEEDRGYGYTF	TGCGCCAGCAGCCAAGAAGAAGACAGGGGGTATGGCTACACCTTC	TRBD1	TRBV4-1	TRBJ1-2	.
CASSSKDSGKLSNEQFF	TGCGCCAGCAGCTCCAAGGACTCTGGGAAATTGTCGAATGAGCAGTTCTTC	.	TRBV5-1	TRBJ2-1	.
CSAGTSGGLEQYF	TGCAGCGCCGGGACTAGCGGGGGTCTGGAGCAGTACTTC	TRBD2	TRBV29-1	TRBJ2-7	once
CASSRTRDYEQYF	TGTGCCAGCAGCCGAACCCGGGATTACGAGCAGTACTTC	.	TRBV3-1/TRBV3-2	TRBJ2-7	.
CASSLDPLGQDTDTQYF	TGTGCCAGCAGCTTAGATCCCCTTGGACAGGACACAGATACGCAGTATTTT	TRBD1	TRBV11-2	TRBJ2-3	.
CASSQGHTEAFF	TGTGCCAGCAGCCAGGGTCACACTGAAGCTTTCTTT	.	TRBV7-9	TRBJ1-1	.
CASSQGFGQETQYF	TGTGCCAGCAGCCAAGGCTTCGGCCAAGAGACCCAGTACTTC	.	TRBV3-1/TRBV3-2	TRBJ2-5	.
CASSRGALNYGYTF	TGTGCCAGCAGTAGAGGGGCCTTGAACTATGGCTACACCTTC	.	TRBV27	TRBJ1-2	.
CASSKRGRNTGELFF	TGTGCCAGTAGTAAGCGGGGACGTAACACCGGGGAGCTGTTTTTT	TRBD2	TRBV19	TRBJ2-2	.
CASSVQSLGSGELFF	TGTGCCAGCTCAGTCCAGTCGCTTGGATCCGGGGAGCTGTTTTTT	.	TRBV18	TRBJ2-2	.
CASSQSTEGVPHMNTQYF	TGCGCCAGCAGTCAATCAACGGAAGGGGTGCCACACATGAATACGCAGTATTTT	.	TRBV23-1	TRBJ2-3	.
CAWNGGGYTF	TGTGCCTGGAACGGTGGTGGCTACACCTTC	.	TRBV30	TRBJ1-2	.
CASSLARYEQFF	TGTGCCAGCAGCTTAGCGCGCTATGAGCAGTTCTTC	.	TRBV7-2	TRBJ2-1	.
CASRKGPGGPQHF	TGTGCCAGCCGCAAGGGGCCCGGAGGGCCCCAGCATTTT	.	TRBV27	TRBJ1-5	.
CASGPLGGIF	TGTGCCAGTGGCCCACTCGGGGGGATCTTT	.	TRBV6-6	TRBJ1-1	.
CASSTRKRIAETQYF	TGTGCCAGCTCAACACGAAAACGGATCGCGGAGACCCAGTACTTC	.	TRBV18	TRBJ2-5	once
CASSQGGAGRGEQFF	TGTGCCAGCAGCCAAGGAGGAGCGGGGCGGGGTGAGCAGTTCTTC	TRBD2	TRBV3-1/TRBV3-2	TRBJ2-1	once
CAWSVHSTEKLFF	TGTGCCTGGAGTGTACACAGCACCGAAAAACTGTTTTTT	.	TRBV30	TRBJ1-4	.